These 17 T cell receptor beta chains were all obtained from the same sample, sequenced in a study of blood T cell repertoires in COVID-19. This table comes from immunoSEQ multiplex PCR, and its TCRdb copy is limited to in-frame clones, with some not included. The sample lists some 58,000 clones, 90% occurring once. Sequenced sample: peripheral blood. These receptors all come from a man in his forties with acute or convalescent COVID-19.

The V call is TRBV15, the J call TRBJ1-5; 7 bases line up with TRBD1. The germline V gene encodes CDR1 LNHNV and CDR2 YYDKDF (reference sequence). The CDR3 is 14 residues long. V lost 4 bases and J lost 7; bases outside the gene matches: 7. The CDR3 DNA reads as TGTGCCACCAGCATAAGACAGGGTCAGCAGCCCCAGCATTTT. Protein: CATSIRQGQQPQHF.

V usage is TRBV7-9 and J usage is TRBJ1-1, with unresolved D. The germline V gene encodes CDR1 SEHNR and CDR2 FQNEAQ (reference sequence). Trimming shortened V by 1 base and J by 4 bases, and 13 bases separated the two germline ends. This CDR3 spans 15 amino acids. The CDR3 DNA reads TGTGCCAGCAGCTTAGTATCCAGTTTAGCCACTGAAGCTTTCTTT. The encoded protein is CASSLVSSLATEAFF.

The CDR3 DNA sequence: TGTGCCAGCAGACCTGACAGGGGAAGAACTGAAGCTTTCTTT. Encoded protein: CASRPDRGRTEAFF. The genes are TRBV6-5 and TRBJ1-1, with 8 positions matching TRBD1. Germline CDR1 reads MNHEY; CDR2 reads SVGAGI. This CDR3 region has 14 residues. With V trimmed by 6 bases and J by 5 bases, 8 bases remained unmatched.

This clone was counted a few times. The CDR3 DNA sequence: TGTGCCAGCAGCGTAGGCCAGTTTTCCTATGGCTACACCTTC. This sequence encodes CASSVGQFSYGYTF. The chain employs TRBV9 and TRBJ1-2; D call uncertain. V was trimmed by 0 bases and J by 4 bases, leaving 10 bases between them. Germline-derived CDR1 and CDR2 are SGDLS and YYNGEE. The CDR3 has 14 amino acids.

J is TRBJ2-7 and V is TRBV30, with 9 nucleotides matching TRBD2. Germline CDR1 is GTSNPN and CDR2 is SVGIG (reference sequence). With 0 bases clipped from V and 3 bases from J, the junction kept 6 bases outside the gene matches. The CDR3 is 15 amino acids. The CDR3 reads CAWSVQSGRYYEQYF. The CDR3 DNA is TGTGCCTGGAGTGTACAGAGCGGGAGGTACTACGAGCAGTACTTC. The full variable domain, in which reference TRBV30 and TRBJ2-7 provide the parts outside the CDR3, is SQTIHQWPATLVQPVGSPLSLECTVEGTSNPNLYWYRQAAGRGLQLLFYSVGIGQISSEVPQNLSASRPQDRQFILSSKKLLLSDSGFYLCAWSVQSGRYYEQYFGPGTRLTVT.

The chain links TRBV5-4 to TRBJ2-3; TRBD2 matches at 9 bases. The CDR3 spans 16 residues. V shed 5 bases and J 3 bases; nucleotides not matched to a gene: 10. Per germline, CDR1 SGHNT and CDR2 YYREEE (reference sequence). The CDR3 loop reads CASRGLAGEGTDTQYF. The CDR3 coding sequence is TGTGCCAGCAGGGGATTAGCGGGAGAAGGTACAGATACGCAGTATTTT.

The chain combines TRBV12-3 or TRBV12-4 with TRBJ2-1; D remains ambiguous. V was pared by 3 bases and J by 14 bases, with 8 bases between. The length of the CDR3 is 10 residues. The DNA for the CDR3 is TGTGCCAGCAGTTTTGCAGAGGAGTTCTTC. The encoded protein is CASSFAEEFF.

V is TRBV7-9 and J is TRBJ2-1, with a weak D call TRBD2 (6 bases). The germline V gene encodes CDR1 SEHNR and CDR2 FQNEAQ (reference sequence). The germline V and J ends were trimmed by 6 bases and 1 base, with 25 bases remaining between them. The CDR3 consists of 19 residues. CDR3 sequence: CASSRGGLALLGSYNEQFF. CDR3 coding DNA: TGTGCCAGCAGTAGAGGTGGTCTAGCGCTACTCGGGTCCTACAATGAGCAGTTCTTC.

The chain couples TRBV5-1 to TRBJ2-1; 7 bases line up with TRBD2. Per germline, CDR1 SGHRS and CDR2 YFSETQ. This CDR3 is 15 amino acids long. Trimming cost V 7 bases and J 4 bases; bases outside gene matches: 11. CDR3 amino acids: CASAISGIVYNEQFF. CDR3 in DNA: TGCGCCAGCGCAATAAGCGGGATTGTATACAATGAGCAGTTCTTC.

This rearrangement joins TRBV6-2 or TRBV6-3 to TRBJ2-1; 11 bases line up with TRBD2. Germline V CDR1 and CDR2: MNHEY, SVGEGT. After removal of 0 bases from V and 1 base from J, the junction contained 2 bases not matched to a gene. The CDR3 is 17 residues long. The CDR3 sequence: CASSYSLAGASYNEQFF. The CDR3 DNA follows: TGTGCCAGCAGTTACTCACTAGCGGGAGCTTCCTACAATGAGCAGTTCTTC.

The chain links TRBV5-1 to TRBJ1-2; 7 bases align to TRBD1. The germline V gene encodes CDR1 SGHRS and CDR2 YFSETQ. This CDR3 is built from 16 residues. With 5 bases clipped from V and 2 bases from J, the junction kept 12 bases outside the gene matches. The CDR3 region has the DNA TGCGCCAGCAGTCGGATAACAGGACAGGCCAACTATGGCTACACCTTC. The encoded protein is CASSRITGQANYGYTF.

This chain connects TRBV2 to TRBJ2-3; 8 nucleotides match TRBD2. CDR3 length equals 16 residues. V was pared by 8 bases and J by 0 bases, with 10 bases of the junction left unmatched. The germline V gene encodes CDR1 SNHLY and CDR2 FYNNEI. The CDR3, as DNA: TGTGCCAGCCCGGGACCTAGCGGGCTAAGCACAGATACGCAGTATTTT. Its protein is CASPGPSGLSTDTQYF.

The rearrangement joins TRBV11-3 to TRBJ2-7; the D is unclear. This CDR3 spans 12 amino acids. Germline values: CDR1 SGHNT, CDR2 YENEEA. V lost 6 bases, J lost 1 base, and 7 bases lay in between. The CDR3: CASSAQSYEQYF. The CDR3 coding sequence is TGTGCCAGCAGTGCACAGTCCTACGAGCAGTACTTC.

The CDR3: CASSQRGAGEKLFF. As DNA, the CDR3 is TGCGCCAGCAGCCAACGGGGGGCGGGTGAAAAACTGTTTTTT. The rearrangement joins TRBV4-3 to TRBJ1-4, with D possibly TRBD1 on 6 matching bases. CDR3 size: 14 residues. With 2 bases removed from V and 7 bases from J, the gap between germline ends came to 11 bases. Germline V gene sequence: CDR1 LGHNA, CDR2 YSLEER.

The rearrangement links TRBV6-2 or TRBV6-3 to TRBJ1-5, with D possibly matching TRBD1 (5 bases). CDR3 length equals 16 residues. Trimming shortened V by 2 bases and J by 0 bases, and 11 bases separated the two germline ends. Per the germline V gene, CDR1 is MNHEY and CDR2 is SVGEGT. As DNA, the CDR3 is TGTGCCAGCAGTTACGTGGACAACTATAGCAATCAGCCCCAGCATTTT. It yields the protein CASSYVDNYSNQPQHF.

The chain employs TRBV29-1 and TRBJ1-2, with TRBD1 matching 8 bases. The CDR3 runs 14 residues. The V segment lost 0 bases and the J segment 5 bases; nucleotides outside the gene matches: 5. The V gene's germline CDR1 is SQVTM and CDR2 ANQGSEA. CDR3 DNA: TGCAGCGTTGAAGACCCCAGGGGGCTTTATGGCTACACCTTC. This sequence encodes CSVEDPRGLYGYTF. Filled out from reference TRBV29-1 and TRBJ1-2, the complete variable domain reads SAVISQKPSRDICQRGTSLTIQCQVDSQVTMMFWYRQQPGQSLTLIATANQGSEATYESGFVIDKFPISRPNLTFSTLTVSNMSPEDSSIYLCSVEDPRGLYGYTFGSGTRLTVV.

The chain couples TRBV3-1 (or the pseudogene TRBV3-2) to TRBJ2-1; 7 bases fit TRBD2. V trimming: 1 base; J trimming: 7 bases; junction bases outside the gene matches: 7. The CDR3 has 15 residues. Germline V gene sequence: CDR1 LGHDT, CDR2 YNNKEL (reference sequence). Here the CDR3 reads CASSQGLAGHNEQFF. CDR3 nucleotide sequence: TGTGCCAGCAGCCAAGGATTAGCGGGCCATAATGAGCAGTTCTTC.